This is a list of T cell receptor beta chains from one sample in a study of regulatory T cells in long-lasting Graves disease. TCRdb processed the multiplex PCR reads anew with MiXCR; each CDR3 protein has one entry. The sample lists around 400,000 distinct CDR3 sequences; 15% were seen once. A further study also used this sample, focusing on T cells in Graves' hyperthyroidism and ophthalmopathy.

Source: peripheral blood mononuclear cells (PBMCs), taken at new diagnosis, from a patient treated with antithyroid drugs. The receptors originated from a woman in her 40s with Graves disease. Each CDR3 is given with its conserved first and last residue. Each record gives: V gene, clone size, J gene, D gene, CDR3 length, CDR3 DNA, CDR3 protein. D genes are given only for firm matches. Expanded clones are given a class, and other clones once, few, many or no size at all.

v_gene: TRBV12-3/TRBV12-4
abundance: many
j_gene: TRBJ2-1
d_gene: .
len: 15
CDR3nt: TGTGCCAGCGGCCTCAGAGACTCCGCCTCCGGTGAGCAGTTCTTC
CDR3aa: CASGLRDSASGEQFF

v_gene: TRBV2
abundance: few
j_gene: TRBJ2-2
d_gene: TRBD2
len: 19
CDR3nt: TGTGCCAGCAGTTACGAAATAGGACTAGCGGGAGGGGGAACCGGGGAGCTGTTTTTT
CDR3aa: CASSYEIGLAGGGTGELFF

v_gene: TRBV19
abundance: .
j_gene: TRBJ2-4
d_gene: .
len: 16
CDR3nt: TGTGCCAGTAGTGCCCCTCCCGACAGTATCAAAAACATTCAGTACTTC
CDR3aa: CASSAPPDSIKNIQYF

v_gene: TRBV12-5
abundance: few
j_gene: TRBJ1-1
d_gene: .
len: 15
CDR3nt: TGTGCTAGTGGTTGGGTATCCGGGCGATCCACTGAAGCTTTCTTT
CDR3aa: CASGWVSGRSTEAFF

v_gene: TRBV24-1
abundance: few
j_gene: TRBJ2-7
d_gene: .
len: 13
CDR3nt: TGTGCCACCAGTGGACTAGTTACCTCCGAGCAGTACTTC
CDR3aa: CATSGLVTSEQYF

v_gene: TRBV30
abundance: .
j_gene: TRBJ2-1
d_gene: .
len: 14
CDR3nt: TGTGCCTGGAGTGTTGCTAGCGAGTACAATGAGCAGTTCTTC
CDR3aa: CAWSVASEYNEQFF

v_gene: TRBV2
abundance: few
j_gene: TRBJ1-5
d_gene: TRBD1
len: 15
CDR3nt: TGTGCCAGCAGGGGGACAGATAATAGCAATCAGCCCCAGCATTTT
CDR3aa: CASRGTDNSNQPQHF

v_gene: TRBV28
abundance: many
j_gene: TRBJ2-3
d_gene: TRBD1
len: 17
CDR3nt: TGTGCCAGCAGTCTTACGCCGGGACAGGTCATGGCAGATACGCAGTATTTT
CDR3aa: CASSLTPGQVMADTQYF

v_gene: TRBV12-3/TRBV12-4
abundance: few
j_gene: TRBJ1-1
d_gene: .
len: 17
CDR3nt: TGTGCCAGCAGTTGGAATCGGTTTCGGGGGAAGAACACTGAAGCTTTCTTT
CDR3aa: CASSWNRFRGKNTEAFF

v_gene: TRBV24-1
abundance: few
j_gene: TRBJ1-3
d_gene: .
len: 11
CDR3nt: TGTGCCACCAGTGACTTGGACACCATATATTTT
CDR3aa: CATSDLDTIYF

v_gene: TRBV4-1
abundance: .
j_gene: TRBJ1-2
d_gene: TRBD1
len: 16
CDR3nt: TGCGCCAGCAGCCAAGATGACAGGGGGCGTCGGCTTGGCTACACCTTC
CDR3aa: CASSQDDRGRRLGYTF

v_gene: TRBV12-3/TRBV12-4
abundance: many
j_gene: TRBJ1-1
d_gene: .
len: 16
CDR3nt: TGTGCCAGCAGTTTTGCCCAGGGTAACATGAACACTGAAGCTTTCTTT
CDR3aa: CASSFAQGNMNTEAFF